These 16 T cell receptor beta chains were sequenced from one sample in a study of cytomegalovirus exposure and HLA in healthy donors. A multiplex PCR was run with 60 Vbeta primers and 13 Jbeta primers. This table comes from immunoSEQ multiplex PCR, and its TCRdb copy is limited to in-frame clones, with some not included. Among over 150,000 clones listed, over 70% were seen once. Sequenced input: PBMCs. The receptors come from a boy between 2 and 10 years old in good health and CMV-seronegative.

This clone was observed once. CDR3 region: CASSKGLSWNTEAFF. As DNA, the CDR3 is TGTGCCAGTAGTAAGGGACTGAGCTGGAACACTGAAGCTTTCTTT. The chain links TRBV19 to TRBJ1-1; TRBD1 is a possible D gene (5 bases). CDR1 and CDR2 from the germline V gene are LNHDA and SQIVND (reference sequence). The V gene lost 4 bases and the J gene lost 1 base, with 13 bases spanning the gap. CDR3 length: 15 amino acids.

This chain uses TRBV15 with TRBJ1-2; TRBD1 matches 9 bases. Germline CDR1 LNHNV, CDR2 YYDKDF (reference sequence). Trimming removed 2 bases from V and 8 bases from J; junction bases left unmatched: 3. This CDR3 region has 13 residues. CDR3 nucleotide sequence: TGTGCCACCAGCAGACGGGACAGGGAGGGCTACACCTTC. It encodes CATSRRDREGYTF.

With regard to this clone: The same CDR3 also results from other DNA sequences found in this sample. The rearrangement links TRBV4-3 to TRBJ1-2, with 9 bases identical to TRBD1. This CDR3 is 13 amino acids long. Germline CDR1 and CDR2: LGHNA and YSLEER. The V and J ends lost 3 bases and 4 bases, in that order; junction bases with no gene match: 0. CDR3 region: CASSQDRGYGYTF. Written as DNA, the CDR3 is TGCGCCAGCAGCCAGGACAGGGGCTATGGCTACACCTTC.

The rearrangement joins TRBV5-1 to TRBJ2-1, with D tentatively TRBD1 (5 bases). Deletions cut 0 bases from V and 6 bases from J, with 7 bases between. In germline, CDR1 is SGHRS, CDR2 YFSETQ. This CDR3 comprises 13 residues. CDR3 sequence: CASSLAGINEQFF. CDR3 coding DNA: TGCGCCAGCAGCTTGGCAGGGATCAATGAGCAGTTCTTC.

The chain joins TRBV5-1 to TRBJ2-3; TRBD1 matches 10 bases. Trimming removed 3 bases from V and 0 bases from J; junction bases left unmatched: 7. The germline V gene has CDR1 SGHRS and CDR2 YFSETQ. CDR3 length: 17 residues. The CDR3 protein is CASSSLTGGSSTDTQYF. CDR3 nucleotides: TGCGCCAGCAGCTCACTGACAGGGGGCTCTAGCACAGATACGCAGTATTTT.

The rearrangement links TRBV6-4 to TRBJ2-7; 10 positions agree with TRBD2. The V segment lost 0 bases and the J segment 0 bases; nucleotides outside the gene matches: 5. The V gene's germline CDR1 is MRHNA and CDR2 SNTAGT. CDR3 size: 17 residues. Here the CDR3 reads CASSDSPGLAYSYEQYF. CDR3 DNA sequence: TGTGCCAGCAGTGACTCGCCGGGACTAGCGTACTCCTACGAGCAGTACTTC.

The V and J genes are TRBV5-1 and TRBJ2-7, with a possible D match to TRBD2 (5 bases). V lost 4 bases and J lost 0, with 14 bases in between. CDR1 is SGHRS and CDR2 is YFSETQ in the germline V gene. CDR3 length: 15 amino acids. As DNA, the CDR3 is TGCGCCAGCAGCCGCGGACGGGGAAGCTCCTACGAGCAGTACTTC. Protein product: CASSRGRGSSYEQYF.

V gene TRBV30 combines with J gene TRBJ2-2, with D tentatively TRBD2 (7 bases). This CDR3 contains 15 residues. The V gene's germline CDR1 is GTSNPN and CDR2 SVGIG (reference sequence). The ends were cut back, 4 bases at V and 2 bases at J, with 14 bases in the middle. The CDR3: CAWNRGGGNTGELFF. As DNA, the CDR3 is TGTGCCTGGAATCGTGGCGGGGGCAACACCGGGGAGCTGTTTTTT.

The chain links TRBV5-4 to TRBJ2-2, with TRBD2 as a possible D gene (6 bases). Trimming stripped 1 base from V and 0 bases from J, with 10 bases between. The CDR3 totals 16 residues. The V gene's germline CDR1 is SGHNT and CDR2 YYREEE (reference sequence). The chain's CDR3 is CASSLSSAANTGELFF. For the CDR3, the DNA is TGTGCCAGCAGCTTGTCTAGCGCAGCGAACACCGGGGAGCTGTTTTTT.

The rearrangement links TRBV2 to TRBJ2-1, with TRBD1 identical over 8 bases. The germline CDR1 and CDR2 sequences are SNHLY and FYNNEI. This CDR3 is 15 amino acids long. Trimming at V came to 6 bases and at J to 6 bases, leaving 10 bases not matched to a gene. CDR3 in amino acids: CASRRDRGFGNEQFF. The CDR3 nucleotides read TGTGCCAGCAGGCGTGACAGGGGATTCGGCAATGAGCAGTTCTTC.

This clone was observed once. The rearrangement joins TRBV6-6 to TRBJ2-7; D gene uncertain. The CDR3 covers 15 residues. The V gene lost 5 bases and the J gene lost 2 bases, with 16 bases spanning the gap. Germline-derived CDR1 and CDR2 are MNHNY and SVGAGI (reference sequence). The CDR3: CASSPYDFTPYEQYF. The CDR3 DNA follows: TGTGCCAGCAGTCCCTACGATTTCACCCCCTACGAGCAGTACTTC.

The V call is TRBV18, the J call TRBJ1-1; a possible D gene is TRBD1 (6 bases). The ends were cut back, 1 base at V and 3 bases at J, with 15 bases in the middle. Germline CDR1 KGHSH, CDR2 LQKENI. This CDR3 has 16 amino acids. The CDR3, as DNA: TGTGCCAGCTCACCACTGGCCGGAAACAGGGACACTGAAGCTTTCTTT. Translating gives CASSPLAGNRDTEAFF.

The CDR3 sequence is CAWSVKGGTDTQYF. The CDR3 coding sequence is TGTGCCTGGAGTGTAAAGGGGGGCACAGATACGCAGTATTTT. The V gene is TRBV30, the J gene TRBJ2-3; maybe TRBD1 (6 bases). V shed 0 bases and J shed 1 base, with 8 bases lying between them. Per germline, CDR1 GTSNPN and CDR2 SVGIG (reference sequence). The CDR3 extends over 14 amino acids.

The rearrangement uses TRBV30 and TRBJ1-2; tentative D call: TRBD1 (5 bases). Per germline, CDR1 GTSNPN and CDR2 SVGIG (reference sequence). The length of the CDR3 is 12 residues. The V gene lost 7 bases and the J gene lost 8 bases, with 17 bases spanning the gap. The CDR3 DNA sequence: TGTGCCTCGACAACGGGGGGGTGGGGCTACACCTTC. Residues: CASTTGGWGYTF.

The CDR3 nucleotides are TGTGCCACGACATACGCAGGGAAGCAGCCCCAGCATTTT. This encodes CATTYAGKQPQHF. The chain carries TRBV10-3 and TRBJ1-5; tentatively, D is TRBD1 (5 bases). With 10 bases removed from V and 7 bases from J, the gap between germline ends came to 17 bases. Germline V gene lookup returns CDR1 ENHRY and CDR2 SYGVKD. The CDR3 has 13 amino acids.

The rearrangement links TRBV6-4 to TRBJ1-2; no firm D call. The V end lost 3 bases, the J end lost 8 bases, and 13 bases lay between the germline ends. The CDR3 totals 13 residues. Germline V gene sequence: CDR1 MRHNA, CDR2 SNTAGT. The CDR3 bases are TGTGCCAGCAGTGAGGGGAGTGGTACGGGCTACACCTTC. Its translation is CASSEGSGTGYTF.